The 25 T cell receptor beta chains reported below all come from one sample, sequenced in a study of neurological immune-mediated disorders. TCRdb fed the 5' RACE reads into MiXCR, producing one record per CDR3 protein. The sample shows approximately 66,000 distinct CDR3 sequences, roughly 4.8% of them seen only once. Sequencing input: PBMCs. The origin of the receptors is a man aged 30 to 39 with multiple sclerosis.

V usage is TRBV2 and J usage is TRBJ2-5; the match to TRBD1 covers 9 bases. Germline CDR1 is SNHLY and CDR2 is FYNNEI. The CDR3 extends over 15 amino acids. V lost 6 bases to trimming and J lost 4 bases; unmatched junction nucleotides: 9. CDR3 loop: CASREHRGRGETQYF. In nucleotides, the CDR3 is TGTGCCAGCAGAGAACACAGGGGGCGCGGAGAGACCCAGTACTTC.

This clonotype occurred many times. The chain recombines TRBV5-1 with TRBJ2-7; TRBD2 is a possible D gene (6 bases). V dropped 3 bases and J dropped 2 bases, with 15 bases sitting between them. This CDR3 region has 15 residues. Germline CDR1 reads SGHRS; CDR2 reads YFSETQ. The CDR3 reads CASSSPGTDPYEQYF. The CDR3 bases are TGCGCCAGCAGCTCCCCCGGGACTGACCCCTACGAGCAGTACTTC.

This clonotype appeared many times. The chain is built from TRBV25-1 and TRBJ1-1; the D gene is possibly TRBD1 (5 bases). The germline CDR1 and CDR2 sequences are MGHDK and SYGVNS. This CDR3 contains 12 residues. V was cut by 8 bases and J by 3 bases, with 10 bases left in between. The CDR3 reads CASWDGDTEAFF. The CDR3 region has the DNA TGTGCCAGCTGGGACGGGGACACTGAAGCTTTCTTT.

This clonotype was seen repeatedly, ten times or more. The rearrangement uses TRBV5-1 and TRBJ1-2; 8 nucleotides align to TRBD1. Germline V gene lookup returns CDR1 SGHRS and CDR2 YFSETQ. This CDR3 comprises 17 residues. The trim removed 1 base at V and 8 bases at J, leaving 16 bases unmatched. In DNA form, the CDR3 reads TGCGCCAGCAGCTTGATGTGGGTGGGACAGGAATTGGAAGGCTACACCTTC. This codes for CASSLMWVGQELEGYTF.

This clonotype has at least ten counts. The CDR3 coding sequence is TGCGCCAGCAGCTTGGACGACAGAATAAACTATGGCTACACCTTC. Translated: CASSLDDRINYGYTF. The chain links TRBV5-1 to TRBJ1-2; possibly TRBD1 for D (5 bases). The CDR3 consists of 15 residues. Looked up from germline, CDR1 is SGHRS and CDR2 is YFSETQ. Between the trimmed V and J ends, which lost 0 bases and 2 bases, there was a span of 11 bases.

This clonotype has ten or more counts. The CDR3: CASSIRRGSYNSPLHF. The CDR3 DNA reads TGTGCCAGCAGTATACGCAGGGGGTCCTATAATTCACCCCTCCACTTT. The chain has TRBV27 and TRBJ1-6, with 7 bases matching TRBD1. V lost 5 bases to trimming and J lost 1 base; unmatched junction nucleotides: 5. Germline CDR1 and CDR2: MNHEY and SMNVEV (reference sequence). The length of the CDR3 is 16 residues.

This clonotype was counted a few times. This CDR3 is CATSRDLPYEQYF. CDR3 coding DNA: TGTGCCACCAGCAGAGATCTCCCCTACGAGCAGTACTTC. This sequence joins TRBV15 and TRBJ2-7; no reliable D call. The CDR3 has 13 amino acids. Germline lookup yields CDR1 LNHNV and CDR2 YYDKDF (reference sequence). The ends were cut back, 0 bases at V and 2 bases at J, with 5 bases in the middle.

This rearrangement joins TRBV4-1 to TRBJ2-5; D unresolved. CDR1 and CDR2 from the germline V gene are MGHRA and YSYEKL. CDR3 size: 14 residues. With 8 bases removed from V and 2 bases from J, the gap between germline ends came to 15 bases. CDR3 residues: CASSARLVQETQYF. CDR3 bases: TGCGCCAGCTCCGCAAGGCTGGTTCAAGAGACCCAGTACTTC.

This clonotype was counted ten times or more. The CDR3 region is CASSPLAQPTDTQYF. CDR3 DNA: TGCGCCAGCAGTCCACTAGCGCAACCTACAGATACGCAGTATTTT. This chain joins TRBV5-1 and TRBJ2-3; TRBD2 matches 7 bases. J was trimmed by 3 bases and V by 5 bases; bases with no gene match: 9. The CDR3 has 15 amino acids. CDR1 is SGHRS and CDR2 is YFSETQ in the germline V gene.

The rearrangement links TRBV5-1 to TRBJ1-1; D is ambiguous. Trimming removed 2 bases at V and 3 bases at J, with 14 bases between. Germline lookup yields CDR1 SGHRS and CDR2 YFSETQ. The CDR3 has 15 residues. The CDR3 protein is CASSFLPPTDTEAFF. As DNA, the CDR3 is TGCGCCAGCAGCTTCCTACCCCCCACCGACACTGAAGCTTTCTTT.

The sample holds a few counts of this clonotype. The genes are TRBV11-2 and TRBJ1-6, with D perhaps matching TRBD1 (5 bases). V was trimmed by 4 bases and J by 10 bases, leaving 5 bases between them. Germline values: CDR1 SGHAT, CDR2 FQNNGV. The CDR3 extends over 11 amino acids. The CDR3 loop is CASSSGSPLHF. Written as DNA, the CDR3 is TGTGCCAGCAGCTCAGGGTCACCCCTCCACTTT.

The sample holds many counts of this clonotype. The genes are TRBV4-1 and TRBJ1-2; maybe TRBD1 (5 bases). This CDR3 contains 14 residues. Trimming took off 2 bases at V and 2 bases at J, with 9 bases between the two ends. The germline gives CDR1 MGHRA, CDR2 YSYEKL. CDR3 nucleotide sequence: TGCGCCAGCAGCCAACAACAGGCGAACTATGGCTACACCTTC. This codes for CASSQQQANYGYTF.

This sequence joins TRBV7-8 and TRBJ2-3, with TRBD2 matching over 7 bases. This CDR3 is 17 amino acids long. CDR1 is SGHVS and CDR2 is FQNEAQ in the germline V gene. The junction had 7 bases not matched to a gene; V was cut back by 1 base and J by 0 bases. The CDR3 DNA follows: TGTGCCAGCAGCTTAGGTTGGCGGGGGACCAGCACAGATACGCAGTATTTT. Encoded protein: CASSLGWRGTSTDTQYF.

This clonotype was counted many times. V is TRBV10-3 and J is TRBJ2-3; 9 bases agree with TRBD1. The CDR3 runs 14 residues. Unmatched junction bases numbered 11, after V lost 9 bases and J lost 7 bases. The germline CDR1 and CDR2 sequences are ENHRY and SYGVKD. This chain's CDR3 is CAIKPRTGEYTQYF. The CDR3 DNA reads TGTGCCATAAAACCGAGGACAGGGGAGTATACGCAGTATTTT.

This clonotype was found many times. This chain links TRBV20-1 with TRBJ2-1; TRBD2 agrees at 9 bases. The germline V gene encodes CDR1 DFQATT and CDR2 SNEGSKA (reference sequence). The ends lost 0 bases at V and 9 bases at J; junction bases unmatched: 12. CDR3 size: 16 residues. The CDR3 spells CSARDNPSGGSVEQFF. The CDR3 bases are TGCAGTGCTAGAGATAATCCGAGCGGGGGGTCGGTTGAGCAGTTCTTC.

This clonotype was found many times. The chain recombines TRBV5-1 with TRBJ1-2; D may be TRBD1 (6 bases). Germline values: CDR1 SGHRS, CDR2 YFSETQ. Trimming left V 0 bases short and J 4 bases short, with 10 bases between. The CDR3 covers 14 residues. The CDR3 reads CASSLEGVGYGYTF. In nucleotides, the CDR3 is TGCGCCAGCAGCTTGGAGGGGGTTGGCTATGGCTACACCTTC.

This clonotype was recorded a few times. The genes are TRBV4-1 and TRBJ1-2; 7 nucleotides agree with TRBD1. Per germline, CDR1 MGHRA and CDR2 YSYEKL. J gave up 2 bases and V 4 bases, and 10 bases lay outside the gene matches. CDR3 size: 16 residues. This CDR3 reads CASSRSGTARNYGYTF. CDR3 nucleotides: TGCGCCAGCAGCCGCTCAGGGACAGCCAGAAACTATGGCTACACCTTC.

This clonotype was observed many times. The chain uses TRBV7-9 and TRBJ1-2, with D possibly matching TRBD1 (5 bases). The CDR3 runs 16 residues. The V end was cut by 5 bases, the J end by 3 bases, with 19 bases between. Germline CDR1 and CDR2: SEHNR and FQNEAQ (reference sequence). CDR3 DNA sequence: TGTGCCAGCAGCCCATTCTCCGGACGGGGGGACTATGGCTACACCTTC. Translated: CASSPFSGRGDYGYTF.

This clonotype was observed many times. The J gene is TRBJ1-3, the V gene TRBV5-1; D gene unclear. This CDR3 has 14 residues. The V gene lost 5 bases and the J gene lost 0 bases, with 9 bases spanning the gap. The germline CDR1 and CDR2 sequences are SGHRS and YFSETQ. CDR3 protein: CASSAAVSGNTIYF. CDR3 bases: TGCGCCAGCAGTGCCGCGGTCTCTGGAAACACCATATATTTT.

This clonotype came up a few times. The CDR3 loop is CATSRVGTARNTIYF. CDR3 nucleotides: TGTGCCACCAGCAGAGTAGGGACAGCTAGAAACACCATATATTTT. J is TRBJ1-3 and V is TRBV15; 7 bases match TRBD1. Trimming at V came to 1 base and at J to 5 bases, leaving 5 bases not matched to a gene. In germline, CDR1 is LNHNV, CDR2 YYDKDF (reference sequence). This CDR3 has 15 amino acids.

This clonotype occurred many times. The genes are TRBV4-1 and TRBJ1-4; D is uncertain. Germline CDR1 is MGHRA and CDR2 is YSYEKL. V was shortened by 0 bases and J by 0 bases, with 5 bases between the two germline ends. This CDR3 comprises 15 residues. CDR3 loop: CASSQEGATNEKLFF. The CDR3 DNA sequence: TGCGCCAGCAGCCAAGAAGGAGCAACTAATGAAAAACTGTTTTTT.

In DNA, the CDR3 is TGTGCCAGCAGCTTCCCGGGACAAACCGCCGAGCAGTACTTC. This gives the protein CASSFPGQTAEQYF. The V and J genes are TRBV7-6 and TRBJ2-7, with D possibly TRBD1 on 6 matching bases. CDR1 and CDR2 (germline): SGHVS, FNYEAQ. CDR3 size: 14 residues. The germline V and J ends were trimmed by 3 bases and 6 bases, with 15 bases remaining between them.

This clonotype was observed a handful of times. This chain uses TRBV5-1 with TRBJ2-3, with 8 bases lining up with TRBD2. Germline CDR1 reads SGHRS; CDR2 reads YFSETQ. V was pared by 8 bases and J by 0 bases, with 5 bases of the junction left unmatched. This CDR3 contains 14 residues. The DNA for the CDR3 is TGCGCCAGTCTTAGCGGGGCAAGCACAGATACGCAGTATTTT. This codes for CASLSGASTDTQYF.

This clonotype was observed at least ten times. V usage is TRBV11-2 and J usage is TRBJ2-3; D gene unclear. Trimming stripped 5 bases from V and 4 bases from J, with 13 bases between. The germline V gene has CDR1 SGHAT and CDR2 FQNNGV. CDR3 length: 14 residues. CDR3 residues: CASSPSGRADTQYF. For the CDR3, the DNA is TGTGCCAGCAGCCCAAGTGGGCGAGCAGATACGCAGTATTTT.

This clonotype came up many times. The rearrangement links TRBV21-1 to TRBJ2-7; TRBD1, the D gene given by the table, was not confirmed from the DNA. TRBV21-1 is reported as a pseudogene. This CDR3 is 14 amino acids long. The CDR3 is CASSGTSDSYEQYF. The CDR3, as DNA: TGTGCCAGCAGCGGGACTAGCGACTCCTACGAGCAGTACTTC.